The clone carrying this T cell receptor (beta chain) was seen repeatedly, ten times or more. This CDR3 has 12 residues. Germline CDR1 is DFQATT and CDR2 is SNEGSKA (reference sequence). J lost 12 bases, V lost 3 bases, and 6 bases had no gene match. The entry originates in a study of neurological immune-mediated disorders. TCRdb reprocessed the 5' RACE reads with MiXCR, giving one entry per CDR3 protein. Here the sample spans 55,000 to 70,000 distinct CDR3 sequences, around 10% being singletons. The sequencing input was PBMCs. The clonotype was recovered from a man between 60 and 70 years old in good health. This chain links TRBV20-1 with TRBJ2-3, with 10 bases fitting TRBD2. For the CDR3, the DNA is TGCAGTGCTAGCTCAAGCGGGGGGGCCCAGTATTTT. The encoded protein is CSASSSGGAQYF.